This T cell receptor (beta chain) was identified during a study of T-cell reconstitution after alpha-beta-depleted transplantation in children. Study-level points and caveats: From newly produced T cells came most of the T-cell counts and diversity one year after transplant. Several hundred expanded graft clones reportedly supplied alpha-beta T cells about two months after transplant.

This clonotype was counted a few times. What it binds is unknown. As it was prepared, the TCRbeta library received unique molecular identifiers. TCRdb reprocessed the PCR reads via MiXCR and lists one record per CDR3 protein. Of 780,000 or so distinct CDR3 sequences listed, less than 20% are singletons. In germline, CDR1 is SGHAT, CDR2 FQDESV (reference sequence). CDR3 size: 15 residues. Trimming cost V 6 bases and J 4 bases, with 15 bases left between them. This clonotype was obtained from a male patient aged 10 to 17 who had a stem cell transplant for acute lymphoblastic leukemia, so the T cells may come from the graft donor. V and J are TRBV11-1 and TRBJ2-2; no definite D call. Sequencing used PBMCs, mostly from graft donor cells, obtained 360 days after TCRalphabeta/CD19-depleted stem cell transplant. CDR3 bases: TGTGCCAGCAGTTGGCTAACACCAAGCACCGGGGAGCTGTTTTTT. It encodes CASSWLTPSTGELFF.